The T cell receptor (beta chain) under discussion was sequenced for a study of cytotoxic CD8 clonotypes in ibrutinib-treated CLL. Findings and limits, study-wide: Clonality was higher at baseline than in age-matched healthy donors and tracked circulating CD8+ T-cell counts. An increase in clonality occurred at ibrutinib response, followed by a return toward baseline at progression.

As to this clone: Its antigen remains unknown.

Depths of 1 in 200,000 to 1 in 1 million T cells were the sequencing target. Generated by immunoSEQ multiplex PCR, the TCRdb table keeps only in-frame clones and is missing some. The sample gives about 18,000 clones, around 80% of which show up once; about 17% is in the top ten. Trimming cost V 2 bases and J 7 bases, with 12 bases left between them. Per germline, CDR1 SGHAT and CDR2 FQDESV (reference sequence). This CDR3 is built from 14 residues. The source material was PBMCs, sampled before ibrutinib treatment. The TCR comes from a human donor with chronic lymphocytic leukemia. This chain connects TRBV11-1 to TRBJ2-1; D might be TRBD2 (5 bases). CDR3 sequence: CASSLLRTPNEQFF. CDR3 nucleotides: TGTGCCAGCAGCTTACTGAGGACTCCTAATGAGCAGTTCTTC. The full variable domain, its missing parts supplied by reference TRBV11-1 and TRBJ2-1, is EAEVAQSPRYKITEKSQAVAFWCDPISGHATLYWYRQILGQGPELLVQFQDESVVDDSQLPKDRFSAERLKGVDSTLKIQPAELGDSAMYLCASSLLRTPNEQFFGPGTRLTVL.